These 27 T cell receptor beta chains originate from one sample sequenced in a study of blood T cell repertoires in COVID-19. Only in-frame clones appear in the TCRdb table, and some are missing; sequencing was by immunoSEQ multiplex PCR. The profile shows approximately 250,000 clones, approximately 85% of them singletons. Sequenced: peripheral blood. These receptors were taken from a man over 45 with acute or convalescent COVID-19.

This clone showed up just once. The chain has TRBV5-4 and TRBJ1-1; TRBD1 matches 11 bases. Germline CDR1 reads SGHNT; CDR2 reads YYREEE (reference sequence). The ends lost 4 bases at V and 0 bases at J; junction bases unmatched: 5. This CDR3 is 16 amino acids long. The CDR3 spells CASSVGTGGLNTEAFF. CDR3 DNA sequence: TGTGCCAGCAGCGTGGGGACAGGGGGATTGAACACTGAAGCTTTCTTT.

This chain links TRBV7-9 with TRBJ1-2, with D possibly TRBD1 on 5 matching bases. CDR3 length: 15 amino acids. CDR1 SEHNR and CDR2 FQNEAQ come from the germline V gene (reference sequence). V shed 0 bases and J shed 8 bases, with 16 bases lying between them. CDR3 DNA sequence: TGTGCCAGCAGCTTAGCGGAGGGACGGCAGACGGGCTACACCTTC. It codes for CASSLAEGRQTGYTF.

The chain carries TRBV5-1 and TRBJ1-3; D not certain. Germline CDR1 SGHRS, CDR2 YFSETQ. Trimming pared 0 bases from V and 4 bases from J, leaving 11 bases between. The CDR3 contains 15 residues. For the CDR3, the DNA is TGCGCCAGCAGCTTGGGAGGGATTCAAGGAAACACCATATATTTT. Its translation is CASSLGGIQGNTIYF. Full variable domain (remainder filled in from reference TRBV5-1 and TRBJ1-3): KAGVTQTPRYLIKTRGQQVTLSCSPISGHRSVSWYQQTPGQGLQFLFEYFSETQRNKGNFPGRFSGRQFSNSRSEMNVSTLELGDSALYLCASSLGGIQGNTIYFGEGSWLTVV.

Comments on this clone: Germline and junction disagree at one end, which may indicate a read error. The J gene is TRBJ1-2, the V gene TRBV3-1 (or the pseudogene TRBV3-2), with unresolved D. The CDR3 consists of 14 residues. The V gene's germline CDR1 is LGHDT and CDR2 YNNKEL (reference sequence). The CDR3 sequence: CASSQEGFNYGYTF. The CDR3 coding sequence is TGTGCCAGCAGTCAAGAGGGCTTTAACTATGGCTACACCTTC.

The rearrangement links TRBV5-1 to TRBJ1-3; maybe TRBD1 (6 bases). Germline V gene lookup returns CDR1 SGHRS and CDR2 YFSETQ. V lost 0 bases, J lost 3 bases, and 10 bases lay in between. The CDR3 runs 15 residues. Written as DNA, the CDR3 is TGCGCCAGCAGCTTGGCCACAGGGCTTGGAAACACCATATATTTT. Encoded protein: CASSLATGLGNTIYF.

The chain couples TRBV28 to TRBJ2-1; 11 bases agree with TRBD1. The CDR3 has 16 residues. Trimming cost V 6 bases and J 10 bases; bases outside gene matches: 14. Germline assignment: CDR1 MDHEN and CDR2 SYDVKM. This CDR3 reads CASSPRRRTGGEEQFF. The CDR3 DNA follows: TGTGCCAGCAGCCCACGACGCCGGACAGGGGGCGAGGAGCAGTTCTTC.

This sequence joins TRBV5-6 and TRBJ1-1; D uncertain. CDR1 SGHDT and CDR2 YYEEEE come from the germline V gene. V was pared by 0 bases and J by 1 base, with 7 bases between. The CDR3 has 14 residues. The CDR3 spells CASSLVMANTEAFF. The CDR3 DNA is TGTGCCAGCAGCTTGGTTATGGCGAACACTGAAGCTTTCTTT.

The CDR3 DNA reads TGTGCCAGCAGTGAACTAGGCGGGATGAACACCGGGGAGCTGTTTTTT. As protein: CASSELGGMNTGELFF. This chain joins TRBV2 and TRBJ2-2, with a weak D call TRBD2 (6 bases). This CDR3 contains 16 residues. Germline CDR1 is SNHLY and CDR2 is FYNNEI. V was clipped by 2 bases and J by 1 base, with 11 bases between them.

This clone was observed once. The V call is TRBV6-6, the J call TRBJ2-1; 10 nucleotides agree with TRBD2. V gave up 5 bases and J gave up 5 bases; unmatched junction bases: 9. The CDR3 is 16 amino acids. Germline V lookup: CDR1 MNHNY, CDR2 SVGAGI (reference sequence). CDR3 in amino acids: CASSLTSGDSHNEQFF. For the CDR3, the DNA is TGTGCCAGCAGTCTTACTAGCGGGGATTCCCACAATGAGCAGTTCTTC.

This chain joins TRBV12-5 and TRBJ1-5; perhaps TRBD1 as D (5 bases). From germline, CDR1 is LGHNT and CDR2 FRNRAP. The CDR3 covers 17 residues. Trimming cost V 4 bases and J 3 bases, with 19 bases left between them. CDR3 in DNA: TGTGCTAGTGGTTCATATCAGGGAGGCTGGGCCAATCAGCCCCAGCATTTT. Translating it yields CASGSYQGGWANQPQHF.

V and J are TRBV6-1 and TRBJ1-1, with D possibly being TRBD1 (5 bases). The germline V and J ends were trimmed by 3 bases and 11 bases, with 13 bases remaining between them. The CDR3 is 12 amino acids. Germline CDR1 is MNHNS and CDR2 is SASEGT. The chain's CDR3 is CASSEGRFEAFF. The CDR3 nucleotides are TGTGCCAGCAGTGAGGGGCGATTTGAGGCTTTCTTT.

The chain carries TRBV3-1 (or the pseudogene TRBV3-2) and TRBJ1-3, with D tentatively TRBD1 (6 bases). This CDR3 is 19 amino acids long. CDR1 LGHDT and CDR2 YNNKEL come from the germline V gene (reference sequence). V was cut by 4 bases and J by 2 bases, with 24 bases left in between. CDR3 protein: CASSLAVWGQTGTGNTIYF. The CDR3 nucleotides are TGTGCCAGCAGCCTCGCCGTTTGGGGCCAGACAGGCACTGGAAACACCATATATTTT.

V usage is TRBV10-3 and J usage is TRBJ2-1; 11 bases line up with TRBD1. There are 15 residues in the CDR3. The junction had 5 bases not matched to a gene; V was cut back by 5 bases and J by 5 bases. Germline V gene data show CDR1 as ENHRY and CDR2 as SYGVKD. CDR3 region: CAISLGGQGDNEQFF. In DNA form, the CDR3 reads TGTGCCATCAGTCTCGGGGGACAGGGGGACAATGAGCAGTTCTTC.

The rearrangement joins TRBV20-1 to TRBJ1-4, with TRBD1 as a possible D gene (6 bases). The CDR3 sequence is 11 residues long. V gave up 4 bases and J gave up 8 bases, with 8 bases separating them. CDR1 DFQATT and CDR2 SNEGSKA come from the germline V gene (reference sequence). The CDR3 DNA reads TGCAGTGCTACGAGGGGGGAAAAACTGTTTTTT. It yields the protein CSATRGEKLFF.

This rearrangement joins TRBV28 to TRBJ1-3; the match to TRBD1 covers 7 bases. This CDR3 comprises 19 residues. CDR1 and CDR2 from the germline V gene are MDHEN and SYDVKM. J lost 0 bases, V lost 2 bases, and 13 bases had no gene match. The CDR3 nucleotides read TGTGCCAGCAGTTTAGTGGGACAGTTATCCTCGAGCTCTGGAAACACCATATATTTT. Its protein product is CASSLVGQLSSSSGNTIYF.

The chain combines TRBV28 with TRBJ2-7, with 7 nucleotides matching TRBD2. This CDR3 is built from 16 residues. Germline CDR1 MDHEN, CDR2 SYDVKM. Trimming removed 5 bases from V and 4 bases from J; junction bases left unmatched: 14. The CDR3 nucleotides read TGTGCCAGCAGTGTCCCACTGAGCGGGGCAAAGTACGAGCAGTACTTC. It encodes CASSVPLSGAKYEQYF. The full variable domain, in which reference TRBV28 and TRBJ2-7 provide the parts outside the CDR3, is DVKVTQSSRYLVKRTGEKVFLECVQDMDHENMFWYRQDPGLGLRLIYFSYDVKMKEKGDIPEGYSVSREKKERFSLILESASTNQTSMYLCASSVPLSGAKYEQYFGPGTRLTVT.

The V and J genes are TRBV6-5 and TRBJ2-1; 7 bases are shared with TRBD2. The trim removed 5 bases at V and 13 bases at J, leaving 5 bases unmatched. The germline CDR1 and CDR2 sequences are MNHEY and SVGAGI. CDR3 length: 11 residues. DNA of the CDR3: TGTGCCAGCAGTACGACTAGCTCCCAGTTCTTC. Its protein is CASSTTSSQFF.

The chain's CDR3 is CASSLGSGGNEQFF. CDR3 coding DNA: TGTGCCAGCAGCTTAGGTAGCGGGGGTAATGAGCAGTTCTTC. The V gene is TRBV7-3, the J gene TRBJ2-1, with 9 bases that match TRBD2. The germline V gene encodes CDR1 SGHTA and CDR2 FQGTGA. The CDR3 is made up of 14 amino acids. The V and J ends lost 2 bases and 7 bases, in that order; junction bases with no gene match: 3.

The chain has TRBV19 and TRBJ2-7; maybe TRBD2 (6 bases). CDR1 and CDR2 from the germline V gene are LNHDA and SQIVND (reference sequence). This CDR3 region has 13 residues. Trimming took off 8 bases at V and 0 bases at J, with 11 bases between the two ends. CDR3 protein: CASRGTGSYEQYF. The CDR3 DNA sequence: TGTGCCAGTCGCGGGACCGGCTCCTACGAGCAGTACTTC. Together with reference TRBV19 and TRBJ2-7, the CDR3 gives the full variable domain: DGGITQSPKYLFRKEGQNVTLSCEQNLNHDAMYWYRQDPGQGLRLIYYSQIVNDFQKGDIAEGYSVSREKKESFPLTVTSAQKNPTAFYLCASRGTGSYEQYFGPGTRLTVT.

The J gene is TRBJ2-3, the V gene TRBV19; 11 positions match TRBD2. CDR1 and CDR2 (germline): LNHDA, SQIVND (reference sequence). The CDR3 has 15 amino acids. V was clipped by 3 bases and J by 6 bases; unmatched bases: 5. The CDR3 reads CASSMVAGGKDTQYF. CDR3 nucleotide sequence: TGTGCCAGTAGTATGGTAGCGGGGGGGAAGGATACGCAGTATTTT. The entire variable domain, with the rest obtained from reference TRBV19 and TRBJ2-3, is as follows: DGGITQSPKYLFRKEGQNVTLSCEQNLNHDAMYWYRQDPGQGLRLIYYSQIVNDFQKGDIAEGYSVSREKKESFPLTVTSAQKNPTAFYLCASSMVAGGKDTQYFGPGTRLTVL.

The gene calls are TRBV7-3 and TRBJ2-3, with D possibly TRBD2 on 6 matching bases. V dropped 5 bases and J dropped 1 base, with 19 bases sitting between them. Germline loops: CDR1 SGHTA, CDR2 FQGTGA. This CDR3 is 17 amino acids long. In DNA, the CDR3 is TGTGCCAGCAGCCTCAACTCACCTAGCGAACGCACAGATACGCAGTATTTT. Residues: CASSLNSPSERTDTQYF.

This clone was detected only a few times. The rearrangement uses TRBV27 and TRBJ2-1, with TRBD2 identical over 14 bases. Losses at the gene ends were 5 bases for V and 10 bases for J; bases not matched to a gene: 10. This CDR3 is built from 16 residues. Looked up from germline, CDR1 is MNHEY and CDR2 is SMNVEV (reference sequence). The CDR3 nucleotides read TGTGCCAGCAGTAGAGGGACTAGCGGGAGTGGAAAAGAGCAGTTCTTC. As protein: CASSRGTSGSGKEQFF.

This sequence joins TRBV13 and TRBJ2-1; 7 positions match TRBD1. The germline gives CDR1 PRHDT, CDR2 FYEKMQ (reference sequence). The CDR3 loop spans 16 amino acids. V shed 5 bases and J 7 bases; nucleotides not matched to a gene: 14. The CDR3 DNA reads TGTGCCAGCAGCACCAGCCGACAGGGTAGTTTGAATGAGCAGTTCTTC. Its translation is CASSTSRQGSLNEQFF.

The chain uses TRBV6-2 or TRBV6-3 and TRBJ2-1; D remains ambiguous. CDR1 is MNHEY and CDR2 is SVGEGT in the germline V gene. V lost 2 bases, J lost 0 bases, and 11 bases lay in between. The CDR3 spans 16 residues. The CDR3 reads CASSYPDTPSYNEQFF. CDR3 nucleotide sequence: TGTGCCAGCAGTTACCCAGACACGCCCTCCTACAATGAGCAGTTCTTC.

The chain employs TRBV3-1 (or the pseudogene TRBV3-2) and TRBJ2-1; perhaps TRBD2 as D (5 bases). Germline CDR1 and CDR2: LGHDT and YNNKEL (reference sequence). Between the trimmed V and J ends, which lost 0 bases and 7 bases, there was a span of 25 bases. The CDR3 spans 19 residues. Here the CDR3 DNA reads TGTGCCAGCAGCCAAGATACGTTAGCAGTATTTCCAAGGAGGAATGAGCAGTTCTTC. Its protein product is CASSQDTLAVFPRRNEQFF.

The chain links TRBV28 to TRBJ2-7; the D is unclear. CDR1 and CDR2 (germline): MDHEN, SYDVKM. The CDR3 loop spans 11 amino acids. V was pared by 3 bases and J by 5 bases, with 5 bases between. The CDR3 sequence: CASSFVHEQYF. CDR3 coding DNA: TGTGCCAGCAGTTTCGTCCACGAGCAGTACTTC.

The CDR3 DNA is TGTGCCAGCAGCCAAGATCTAAGGGGGCAGGAAAAACTGTTTTTT. Protein: CASSQDLRGQEKLFF. The chain has TRBV4-2 and TRBJ1-4; 7 nucleotides align to TRBD1. Germline trimming cut 0 bases from V and 8 bases from J; bases unmatched to any gene: 6. Germline loops: CDR1 LGHNA, CDR2 YNFKEQ. The CDR3 totals 15 residues.